This TCR beta chain comes out of a study of lymphopenia after photon versus proton radiotherapy. Broader study findings: Only patients who died were analyzed for survival; proton advantage is unproven. After the lymphocyte nadir, photon-treated repertoires showed oligoclonal expansion, especially of CD8+ Temra cells.

A word on this clone: The antigen remains unidentified.

Clones were sequenced by immunoSEQ multiplex PCR, and TCRdb holds only the in-frame ones, with some missing. Of over 20,000 clones listed, less than 90% were seen once; the top ten hold 3% to 4.5%. The CDR3 consists of 16 residues. CDR1 is SGHTA and CDR2 is FQGNSA in the germline V gene. Between the trimmed V and J ends, which lost 5 bases and 4 bases, there was a span of 17 bases. The chain uses TRBV7-2 and TRBJ1-4; possibly TRBD1 for D (6 bases). This sample comprised peripheral blood, obtained from a patient treated with photon-based radiotherapy. The receptor's source is a woman aged 50 to 60 with pancreatic cancer. The CDR3 DNA sequence: TGTGCCAGCAGCCCCCGGCCCGACAGGATTAATGAAAAACTGTTTTTT. Residues: CASSPRPDRINEKLFF.